The clone carrying this T cell receptor (beta chain) was found many times. Its target is unknown. With V trimmed by 7 bases and J by 2 bases, 9 bases remained unmatched. Looked up from germline, CDR1 is MNHEY and CDR2 is SVGEGT. This CDR3 spans 15 amino acids. TCRdb processed the 5' RACE reads anew with MiXCR; each CDR3 protein has one entry. The table records about 350,000 distinct CDR3 sequences, roughly 13% of them present only once. The sample is drawn from a study of T-cell memory formation after mild COVID-19. Study observations and caveats: Contracting CD8+ clones were enriched in EMRA, CD4+ mainly in CM and EM. Contracting clones, day 15 to 85, had balanced CD4/CD8, and later expanders favored CD4+.

This TCR derives from a man aged 18 to 35 who had mild COVID-19 (a few samples of this study predate the infection). Cell type and time point are not known. The chain links TRBV6-2 or TRBV6-3 to TRBJ2-3, with 7 positions matching TRBD2. Sequencing was done on a sample of PBMCs or a T cell subset sorted from them (not recorded which). CDR3 protein: CASTHGLADTDTQYF. Written as DNA, the CDR3 is TGTGCCAGCACTCACGGGCTAGCGGACACAGATACGCAGTATTTT.